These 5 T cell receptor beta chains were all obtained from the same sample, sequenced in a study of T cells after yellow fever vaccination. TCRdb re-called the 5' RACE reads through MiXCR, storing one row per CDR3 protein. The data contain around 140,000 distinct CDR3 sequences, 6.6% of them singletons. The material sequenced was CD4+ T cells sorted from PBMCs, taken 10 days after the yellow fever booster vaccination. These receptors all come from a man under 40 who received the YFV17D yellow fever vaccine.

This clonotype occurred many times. The CDR3 DNA reads as TGTGCCAGCAGCGCCACTAGCGGGAACTATGAGCAGTTCTTC. Translated, it gives CASSATSGNYEQFF. J is TRBJ2-1 and V is TRBV7-2; 10 bases are shared with TRBD2. CDR1 and CDR2 (germline): SGHTA, FQGNSA. The CDR3 contains 14 residues. With V trimmed by 5 bases and J by 8 bases, 6 bases remained unmatched.

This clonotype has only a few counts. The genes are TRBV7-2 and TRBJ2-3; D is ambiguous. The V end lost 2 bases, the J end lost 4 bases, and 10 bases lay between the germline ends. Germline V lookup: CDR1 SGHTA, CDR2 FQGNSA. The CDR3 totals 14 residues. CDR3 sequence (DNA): TGTGCCAGCAGCTTAACAACGGCCCCAGATACGCAGTATTTT. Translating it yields CASSLTTAPDTQYF.

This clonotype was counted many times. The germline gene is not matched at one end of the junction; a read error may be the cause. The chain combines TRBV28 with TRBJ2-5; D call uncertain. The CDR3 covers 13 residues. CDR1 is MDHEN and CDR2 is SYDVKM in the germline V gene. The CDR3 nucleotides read TGTGCCAGCGGTTTGCGAATAGTCGAGACCCAGTACTTC. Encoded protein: CASGLRIVETQYF.

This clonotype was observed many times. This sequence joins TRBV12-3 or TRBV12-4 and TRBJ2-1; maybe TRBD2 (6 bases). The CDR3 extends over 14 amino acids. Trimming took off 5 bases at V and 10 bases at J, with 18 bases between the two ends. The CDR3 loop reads CASSRRVNPQEQFF. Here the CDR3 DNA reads TGTGCCAGCAGTAGGAGGGTTAATCCTCAGGAGCAGTTCTTC.

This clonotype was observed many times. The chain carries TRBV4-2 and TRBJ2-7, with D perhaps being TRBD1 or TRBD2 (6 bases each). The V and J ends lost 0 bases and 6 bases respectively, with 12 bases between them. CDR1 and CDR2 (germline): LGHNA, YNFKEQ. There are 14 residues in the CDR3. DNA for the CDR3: TGTGCCAGCAGCCAAGATTTACAGGGAGGCGAGCAGTACTTC. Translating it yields CASSQDLQGGEQYF.